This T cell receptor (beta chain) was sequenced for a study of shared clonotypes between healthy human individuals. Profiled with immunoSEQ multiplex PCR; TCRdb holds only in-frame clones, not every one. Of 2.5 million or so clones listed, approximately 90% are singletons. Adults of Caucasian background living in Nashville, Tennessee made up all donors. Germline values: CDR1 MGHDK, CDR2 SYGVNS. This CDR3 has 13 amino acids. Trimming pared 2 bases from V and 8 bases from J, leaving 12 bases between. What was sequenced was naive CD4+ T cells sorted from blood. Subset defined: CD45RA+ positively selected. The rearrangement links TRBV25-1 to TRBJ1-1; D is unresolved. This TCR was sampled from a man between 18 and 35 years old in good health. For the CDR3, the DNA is TGTGCCAGCAGTGAACTCAGACGCACGGAAGCTTTCTTT. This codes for CASSELRRTEAFF.